This is a list of T cell receptor beta chains from one sample in a study of beta chain features in type 1 diabetes. Assay used: immunoSEQ multiplex PCR; TCRdb lists only in-frame clones, some missing. The sample carries more than 150,000 clones, about 13% recorded once. Sequencing input: central memory CD4+ T cells from blood. The receptor set was obtained from a woman aged 18-29 years in good health. Both conserved end residues are part of each CDR3. D genes are given only for firm matches. The size entry is marked missing in some rows and otherwise reads once, few, many or a size class.

D gene,J gene,V gene,clone size,CDR3 DNA,CDR3 protein
TRBD1,TRBJ2-7,TRBV4-3,NA,TGCGCCAGCAGCCAAGATGGGCAGGGGGAGTACGAGCAGTACTTC,CASSQDGQGEYEQYF
NA,TRBJ2-2,TRBV7-2,NA,TGTGCCAGCAGCGAGGGGTTAGCGGTGGTGGGTACCGGGGAGCTGTTTTTT,CASSEGLAVVGTGELFF
NA,TRBJ2-7,TRBV10-3,NA,TGTGCCATCAGTGGGGGCTGGGGGCAATCTTACGAGCAGTACTTC,CAISGGWGQSYEQYF
TRBD2,TRBJ2-2,TRBV11-2,NA,TGTGCCAGCAGCCGGAGCGGGACGAACACCGGGGAGCTGTTTTTT,CASSRSGTNTGELFF
TRBD2,TRBJ2-1,TRBV11-2,few,TGTGCCAGCAGCTCCATGACTAGCGGGAGGGTCTACAATGAGCAGTTCTTC,CASSSMTSGRVYNEQFF
TRBD1,TRBJ2-1,TRBV29-1,few,TGCAGCGTTCCGGGACAGGGGGCTCTCCTCAGCTCCTACAATGAGCAGTTCTTC,CSVPGQGALLSSYNEQFF
NA,TRBJ1-4,TRBV29-1,NA,TGCAGCGTTGAAGTTCGGGGGGCTGGTGAAAAACTGTTTTTT,CSVEVRGAGEKLFF
TRBD2,TRBJ2-3,TRBV4-2,NA,TGTGCCAGCAGCCCTGGGACTAGCAGCACAGATACGCAGTATTTT,CASSPGTSSTDTQYF
NA,TRBJ2-7,TRBV5-1,NA,TGCGCCAGCAGCTTGCTGGGGGCGGACTACGAGCAGTACTTC,CASSLLGADYEQYF
NA,TRBJ2-2,TRBV30,NA,TGTGCCTCCCGTAGAACCTTTAAGACCGGGGAGCTGTTTTTT,CASRRTFKTGELFF
TRBD2,TRBJ2-3,TRBV10-3,many,TGTGCCATCAGAGCCGGGACTAGCGGCACAGATACGCAGTATTTT,CAIRAGTSGTDTQYF
TRBD1,TRBJ1-5,TRBV5-1,NA,TGCGCCAGCAGCAGGACAGGGGCTAGCAATCAGCCCCAGCATTTT,CASSRTGASNQPQHF
NA,TRBJ1-5,TRBV18,few,TGTGCCAGCTCACCACGAGTCACAGATCGGCAGCCCCAGCATTTT,CASSPRVTDRQPQHF
TRBD1,TRBJ2-5,TRBV18,few,TGTGCCAGCTCACCGAAAGGGACAGAGGAAGAGACCCAGTACTTC,CASSPKGTEEETQYF
NA,TRBJ2-4,TRBV7-2,NA,TGTGCCAGCAGCAGCCGAGGGGGGGACAGGCGTCAAGCCAAAAACATTCAGTACTTC,CASSSRGGDRRQAKNIQYF
NA,TRBJ2-7,TRBV5-1,NA,TGCGCCAGCAGCTCCTTCTTTGGGGCGGGGAATGAGCAGTACTTC,CASSSFFGAGNEQYF
NA,TRBJ2-5,TRBV21-1,many,TGTGCCAGCAGCAAAGGAGACAGGGTTCCCCAAGAGACCCAGTACTTC,CASSKGDRVPQETQYF
TRBD1,TRBJ2-5,TRBV6-6,few,TGTGCCACCGGACAGGGGGCCGAGACCCAGTACTTC,CATGQGAETQYF
TRBD2,TRBJ2-3,TRBV9,few,TGTGCCAGCAGCTCGGGACTAGCGGGATATGCAGATACGCAGTATTTT,CASSSGLAGYADTQYF
NA,TRBJ2-3,TRBV7-9,few,TGTGCCAGCAGCCGGACAAGCACAGATACGCAGTATTTT,CASSRTSTDTQYF
TRBD2,TRBJ2-3,TRBV28,NA,TGTGCCAGCAGTTTAAGGGGCGGGAGTAGAGATACGCAGTATTTT,CASSLRGGSRDTQYF
NA,TRBJ1-2,TRBV7-9,NA,TGTGCCAGCAGCCAGGGGTTTCCTGGCTACACCTTC,CASSQGFPGYTF
TRBD2,TRBJ2-2,TRBV10-3,NA,TGTGCCACCAAAGGGAGGGAATACACCGGGGAGCTGTTTTTT,CATKGREYTGELFF
NA,TRBJ2-7,TRBV14,NA,TGTGCCAGCGGTGCACACTCCTACGAGCAGTACTTC,CASGAHSYEQYF
TRBD1,TRBJ2-1,TRBV7-7,NA,TGTGCTAGCAGCTTAGGGGACAGGTACTACAATGAGCAGTTCTTC,CASSLGDRYYNEQFF
NA,TRBJ1-1,TRBV6-5,few,TGTGCCAGCACGCGGGGACGGAACACTGAAGCTTTCTTT,CASTRGRNTEAFF
NA,TRBJ1-1,TRBV30,NA,TGTGCCTGGGCCGACATACCAAACACTGAAGCTTTCTTT,CAWADIPNTEAFF
NA,TRBJ2-7,TRBV7-2,NA,TGTGCCAGCAGCTCTAACTACGAGCAGTACTTC,CASSSNYEQYF
NA,TRBJ2-2,TRBV2,few,TGTGCCAGCAGTGAATTTGCGGCGAACACCGGGGAGCTGTTTTTT,CASSEFAANTGELFF
NA,TRBJ2-2,TRBV5-4,NA,TGTGCCAGCAGCTTGCGGCTCCAGGGTAGGACCGGGGAGCTGTTTTTT,CASSLRLQGRTGELFF
NA,TRBJ2-7,TRBV5-1,NA,TGCGCCAGCAGCTTGGGGACCGGGCAGGGGAGCAGAGGGGAGCAGTACTTC,CASSLGTGQGSRGEQYF
TRBD2,TRBJ2-7,TRBV18,NA,TGTGCCAGCTCAGAACTAGCGGGAGGGCCCTACGAGCAGTACTTC,CASSELAGGPYEQYF
NA,TRBJ2-5,TRBV7-9,NA,TGTGCCAGCAGCTTAGCGGGAGGTTCCCAAGAGACCCAGTACTTC,CASSLAGGSQETQYF
NA,TRBJ2-7,TRBV18,few,TGTGCCAGCTCACTTTTTTCCCGTTACGAGCAGTACTTC,CASSLFSRYEQYF
TRBD2,TRBJ2-7,TRBV30,few,TGTGCCTGGAGGTACGGGGGGGGGCCCTACGAGCAGTACTTC,CAWRYGGGPYEQYF
NA,TRBJ2-4,TRBV7-2,few,TGTGCCAGCAGCTTGAGCTGGACAGTAGCCAAAAACATTCAGTACTTC,CASSLSWTVAKNIQYF
TRBD2,TRBJ2-5,TRBV5-1,few,TGCGCCAGCAGCTCCCGCGGGGGGAGAGAGACCCAGTACTTC,CASSSRGGRETQYF
TRBD2,TRBJ2-7,TRBV4-3,NA,TGCGCCAGCAGCCGGACTAGCTTCTACGAGCAGTACTTC,CASSRTSFYEQYF
TRBD1,TRBJ2-5,TRBV11-2,NA,TGTGCCAGCAGCTTAGTGACAGGGGGCCGAGAGACCCAGTACTTC,CASSLVTGGRETQYF
TRBD2,TRBJ2-1,TRBV11-2,few,TGTGCCAGCAGCAGTGCAGCGGGAGTGTCCTACAATGAGCAGTTCTTC,CASSSAAGVSYNEQFF
NA,TRBJ2-3,TRBV25-1,few,TGTGCCAGCACCGGACTACACACAGATACGCAGTATTTT,CASTGLHTDTQYF
NA,TRBJ2-1,TRBV7-2,few,TGTGCCAGCAGCCCAAGGACAATTGGAAATGAGCAGTTCTTC,CASSPRTIGNEQFF
NA,TRBJ1-1,TRBV18,few,TGTGCCAGCTCAGACAGGTTGAACACTGAAGCTTTCTTT,CASSDRLNTEAFF
TRBD2,TRBJ2-7,TRBV5-1,few,TGCGCCAGCAGCTTGGGTCCTAGCGGGAGTGAGGAGCAGTACTTC,CASSLGPSGSEEQYF
TRBD1,TRBJ1-2,TRBV11-1,NA,TGTGCCAGCAGCTTACTCCGGGACAGGGTCCCCTATGGCTACACCTTC,CASSLLRDRVPYGYTF
TRBD1,TRBJ1-1,TRBV11-1,few,TGTGCCAGCAGCCCCCGGACAGGGGGCGGAAGGACTGAAGCTTTCTTT,CASSPRTGGGRTEAFF
TRBD1,TRBJ2-2,TRBV30,NA,TGTGCCTGGAGTGTAACAGGGGAACTCGCCGGGGAGCTGTTTTTT,CAWSVTGELAGELFF
NA,TRBJ1-3,TRBV9,NA,TGTGCCAGCAGCCCCCCGAGGGGCAGAGGGGGAGCTGGAAACACCATATATTTT,CASSPPRGRGGAGNTIYF
TRBD1,TRBJ1-2,TRBV7-9,many,TGTGCCAGCAGCTCGCACGGGACAGGGAATGGCTACACCTTC,CASSSHGTGNGYTF
NA,TRBJ2-1,TRBV30,NA,TGTGCCTGGACACGGGGGACGGGGCACAATGAGCAGTTCTTC,CAWTRGTGHNEQFF
TRBD2,TRBJ2-7,TRBV7-9,NA,TGTGCCAGCAGCTTCATTGGGCAGGGACTAGCGGGAGCTGGCGAGCAGTACTTC,CASSFIGQGLAGAGEQYF